The T cell receptor (beta chain) described here comes from a study of blood T cell repertoires in COVID-19. As for the study in general: Samples taken during acute and convalescent COVID-19 were collected in the United States, Italy and Spain. Sample material is recorded as cDNA or gDNA derived from T cells, B-cell-depleted T cells, or PBMCs.

This CDR3 spans 15 amino acids. V lost 5 bases and J 1 base, leaving 15 bases between the germline ends. Germline lookup yields CDR1 SGHRS and CDR2 YFSETQ. In the authors' methods: Estimated nucleated cell counts came from reference gene primer amplification. TCRdb's copy holds only in-frame clones and misses some; the assay was immunoSEQ multiplex PCR. V and J calls and clone size are given by that table; D and trimming were obtained from the DNA. The sample contains around 110,000 clones, approximately 90% of which appear only once. V and J are TRBV5-1 and TRBJ2-5; D might be TRBD2 (6 bases). Material: peripheral blood. The receptor was isolated from a human donor with active COVID-19. The donor label of this sample is uncertain. CDR3 loop: CASRWLGTGQETQYF. The DNA for the CDR3 is TGCGCCAGCAGGTGGTTGGGGACTGGCCAAGAGACCCAGTACTTC. The full variable domain, rest sourced from reference TRBV5-1 and TRBJ2-5, is KAGVTQTPRYLIKTRGQQVTLSCSPISGHRSVSWYQQTPGQGLQFLFEYFSETQRNKGNFPGRFSGRQFSNSRSEMNVSTLELGDSALYLCASRWLGTGQETQYFGPGTRLLVL.